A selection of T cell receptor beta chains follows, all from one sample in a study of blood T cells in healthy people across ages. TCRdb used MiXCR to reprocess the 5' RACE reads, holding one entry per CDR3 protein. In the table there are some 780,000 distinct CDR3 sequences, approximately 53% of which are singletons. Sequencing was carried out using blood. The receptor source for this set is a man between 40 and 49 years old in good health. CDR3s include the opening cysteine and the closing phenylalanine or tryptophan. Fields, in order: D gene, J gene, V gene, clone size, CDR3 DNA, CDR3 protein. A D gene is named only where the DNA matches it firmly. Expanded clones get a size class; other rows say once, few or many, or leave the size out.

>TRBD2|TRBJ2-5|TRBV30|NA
TGTGCCTGGAGTGGACAATTCGGGGGGCAGTACTTC
CAWSGQFGGQYF
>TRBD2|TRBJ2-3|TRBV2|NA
TGTGCCAGCAGTGACCGGCTAGCGGGGACGACGAGCTACACAGATACGCAGTATTTT
CASSDRLAGTTSYTDTQYF
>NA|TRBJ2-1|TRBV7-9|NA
TGTGCCAGCAGCCCCGTAGGCAGGGCGGAGAGGAATGAGCAGTTCTTC
CASSPVGRAERNEQFF
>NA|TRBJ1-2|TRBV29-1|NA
TGCAGCGTTGAGGCAGGCTCTAACTATGGCTACACCTTC
CSVEAGSNYGYTF
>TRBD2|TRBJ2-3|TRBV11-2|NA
TGTGCCAGCTGCTTATCCCCCCTAGCGGGGGACACAGATACGCAGTATTTT
CASCLSPLAGDTDTQYF
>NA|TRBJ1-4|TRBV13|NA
TGTGCCAGCAGCGGTGGCGGTATGGCAAGCCATGAAAAACTGTTTTTT
CASSGGGMASHEKLFF
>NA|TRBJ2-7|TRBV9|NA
TGTGCCAGCAGCGCTTCGATAGGCCCCTACGAGCAGTACTTC
CASSASIGPYEQYF
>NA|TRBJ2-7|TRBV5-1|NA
TGCGCCAGCAGCTTGGAGGTCCTAGGAGGGGTCTACGAGCAGTACTTC
CASSLEVLGGVYEQYF
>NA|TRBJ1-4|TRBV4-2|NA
TGTGCCAGCAGCCAAGATATGGGGTGGGGGAATGAAAAACTGTTTTTT
CASSQDMGWGNEKLFF
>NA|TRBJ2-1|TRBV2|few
TGTGCCAGCAGTGAAGGAGTGGGGGTTGAGCAGTTCTTC
CASSEGVGVEQFF
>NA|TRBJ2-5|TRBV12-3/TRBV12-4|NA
TGTGCCAGCAGGAGTCTCCAAGAGACCCAGTACTTC
CASRSLQETQYF
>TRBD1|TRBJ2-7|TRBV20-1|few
TGCAGTGCGCGGGACAGGGTCTCCTACGAGCAGTACTTC
CSARDRVSYEQYF
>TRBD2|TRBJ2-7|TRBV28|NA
TGCGCCGGCAGTTTTAAGGTGCGGGAGAGCTCCTACGAGCAGTACTTC
CAGSFKVRESSYEQYF
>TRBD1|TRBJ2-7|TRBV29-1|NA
TGCAGCGTTCCAACAGACAGGGGACGGCAGTACTTC
CSVPTDRGRQYF
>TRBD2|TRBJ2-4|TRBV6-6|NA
TGTGCCAGCAGCCCTAAGCGGGGGGGCGGTATAAACATTCAGTACTTC
CASSPKRGGGINIQYF
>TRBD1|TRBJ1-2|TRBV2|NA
TGTGCCAGCAGGGCGCATGACAGGGGGGCTAACTATGGCTACACCTTC
CASRAHDRGANYGYTF
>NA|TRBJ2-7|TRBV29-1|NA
TGCAGCGTAGACGGTCAGGGGTGCGAGCAGTACTTC
CSVDGQGCEQYF
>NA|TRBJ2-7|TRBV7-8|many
TGTGCCAGCAGCTCCTTTCGGAGCCTCTCCTACGAGCAGTACTTC
CASSSFRSLSYEQYF
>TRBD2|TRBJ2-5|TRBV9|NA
TGTGCCAGCACCCGAACGAGCGGGGGGGCTTGGGAGACCCAGTACTTC
CASTRTSGGAWETQYF
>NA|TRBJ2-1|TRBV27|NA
TGTGCCAGCAGTCTAAGGGGTACCCGGGACTCATCCTACAATGAGCAGTTCTTC
CASSLRGTRDSSYNEQFF
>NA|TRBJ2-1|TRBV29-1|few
TGCAGCGCTGTGGGGTCTTCGAGCTCCTACAATGAGCAGTTCTTC
CSAVGSSSSYNEQFF
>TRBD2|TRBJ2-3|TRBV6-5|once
TGTGCCAGCAGTTACCCCACCACGAGGGAGGGTCCAGATACGCAGTATTTT
CASSYPTTREGPDTQYF
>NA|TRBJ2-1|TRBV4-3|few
TGCGCCAGCAGCCAAGATTTTGGACTACCCGAGCAGTTCTTC
CASSQDFGLPEQFF
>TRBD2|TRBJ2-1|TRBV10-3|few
TGTGCCATCAGTGACATAGCGGGGGTCAATGAGCAGTTCTTC
CAISDIAGVNEQFF
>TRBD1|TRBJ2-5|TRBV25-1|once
TGTGCCAGCAGTGTAGGACAGGCCTTCGGGACCCAGTACTTC
CASSVGQAFGTQYF
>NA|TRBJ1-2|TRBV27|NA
TGTGCCAGCAGTCTGGGAATCACGCAAGGTGGCTACACCTTC
CASSLGITQGGYTF